This T cell receptor (beta chain) was obtained from a study of Graves' ophthalmopathy and Graves' hyperthyroidism. This clonotype came up many times. RNA transcripts provided the template for amplifying TCR beta CDR3 regions. RT-PCR was first run with HTBI primers, then multiplex PCR in a second round. MiXCR was run by TCRdb on the multiplex PCR reads, yielding one entry per CDR3 protein. Of a few hundred thousand distinct CDR3 sequences listed, less than 45% are singletons. Trimming stripped 6 bases from V and 0 bases from J, with 12 bases between. CDR3 length equals 14 residues. From germline, CDR1 is SGHTS and CDR2 YDEGEE.

The specimen sequenced was peripheral blood or thyroid tissue (not recorded which). V is TRBV5-8 and J is TRBJ1-1, with D maybe TRBD1 (6 bases). The sequence came from an adult man with Graves' hyperthyroidism. The CDR3 DNA reads TGTGCCAGCAAGTTCGGGGGCCTGAACACTGAAGCTTTCTTT. It codes for CASKFGGLNTEAFF.